The rows below give T cell receptor beta chains drawn from one sample of a study of radiotherapy plus CTLA-4 blockade in lung cancer. Produced via immunoSEQ multiplex PCR; TCRdb's table is partial and in-frame only. The sample yields 70,000 to 90,000 clones, under 85% seen once. The input for sequencing was peripheral blood, taken from a patient treated with radiotherapy plus ipilimumab. Source of these receptors: a human donor with non-small cell lung cancer who had stable disease on radiotherapy plus ipilimumab. The CDR3 runs from the conserved cysteine through the conserved F or W. D genes are given only for firm matches. Clone size is not always given. Where it is, it says once, few, many or a class for expanded clones.

j_call d_call clone_size cdr3_length v_call cdr3_aa cdr3_nt
TRBJ2-5 TRBD1 once 16 TRBV5-6 CASSLGGDRGRKTQYF TGTGCCAGCAGCTTGGGCGGGGACAGGGGGCGTAAGACCCAGTACTTC
TRBJ2-7 TRBD2 NA 15 TRBV5-1 CASSYGGWEDYEQYF TGCGCCAGCAGCTACGGGGGGTGGGAAGACTACGAGCAGTACTTC
TRBJ2-7 TRBD1 NA 14 TRBV30 CAWKFGTGSYEQYF TGTGCCTGGAAATTCGGGACAGGGTCCTACGAGCAGTACTTC
TRBJ1-3 NA NA 14 TRBV28 CASSLQRSGNTIYF TGTGCCAGCAGTTTGCAGCGCTCTGGAAACACCATATATTTT
TRBJ2-3 NA NA 15 TRBV5-1 CASSFGVGMEDTQYF TGCGCCAGCAGCTTTGGGGTAGGGATGGAAGATACGCAGTATTTT
TRBJ2-7 NA NA 13 TRBV28 CASRERGRDEQYF TGTGCCAGCAGAGAGAGAGGTAGGGACGAGCAGTACTTC
TRBJ1-5 NA NA 15 TRBV6-5 CASSYLQASNQPQHF TGTGCCAGCAGTTACCTCCAGGCTAGCAATCAGCCCCAGCATTTT
TRBJ1-3 NA once 16 TRBV25-1 CASRPPGNSPGNTIYF TGTGCCAGCAGGCCACCCGGGAACTCTCCTGGAAACACCATATATTTT
TRBJ2-7 TRBD2 once 17 TRBV11-2 CASSNRALAGDKYEQYF TGTGCCAGCAGCAACAGGGCACTAGCGGGGGACAAATACGAGCAGTACTTC
TRBJ2-5 NA NA 14 TRBV5-1 CASSAGRRQETQYF TGCGCCAGCAGCGCGGGACGGCGCCAAGAGACCCAGTACTTC
TRBJ1-6 NA NA 13 TRBV30 CAWTPLPGSPLHF TGTGCCTGGACCCCCCTCCCCGGTTCACCCCTCCACTTT
TRBJ2-7 NA NA 13 TRBV5-1 CASSMGPEYEQYF TGCGCCAGCAGCATGGGACCGGAATACGAGCAGTACTTC
TRBJ1-1 NA NA 13 TRBV18 CASSPRAGTEAFF TGTGCCAGCTCACCACGGGCAGGCACTGAAGCTTTCTTT
TRBJ2-5 NA NA 14 TRBV5-6 CASSFGPPQETQYF TGTGCCAGCAGCTTCGGGCCTCCCCAAGAGACCCAGTACTTC
TRBJ2-7 TRBD2 once 15 TRBV27 CASRSLTSGSYEQYF TGTGCCAGCAGGAGTCTTACTAGCGGCTCCTACGAGCAGTACTTC
TRBJ2-2 NA NA 17 TRBV29-1 CSVGGAAGTRTTGELFF TGCAGCGTTGGGGGCGCGGCGGGCACCCGAACCACCGGGGAGCTGTTTTTT
TRBJ1-6 NA NA 14 TRBV5-1 CASSSLQANSPLHF TGCGCCAGCAGCTCGCTACAAGCAAATTCACCCCTCCACTTT
TRBJ1-1 NA NA 13 TRBV6-4 CASSVSGDTEAFF TGTGCCAGCAGTGTCTCTGGGGACACTGAAGCTTTCTTT
TRBJ2-1 NA NA 14 TRBV7-2 CASSLVGSGGEQFF TGTGCCAGCAGCTTAGTGGGGTCGGGTGGTGAGCAGTTCTTC
TRBJ1-2 TRBD1 NA 12 TRBV2 CACLQGAEGYTF TGTGCCTGTTTACAGGGGGCTGAAGGCTACACCTTC
TRBJ2-7 TRBD1 NA 14 TRBV5-1 CASANRGSSYEQYF TGCGCCAGCGCCAACAGGGGGAGCTCCTACGAGCAGTACTTC